A single T cell receptor beta chain is shown here with its context. Its antigen is undetermined. The sample comes from a study of T cell repertoires in cytomegalovirus infection. Looking at the study overall: A matching HLA type, together with CMV infection, was signaled by public TCR beta signatures. Study conclusions and caveats: Dominating the ex vivo response were TCR beta clonotypes that were CMV-specific and HLA-C-restricted.

The CDR3 consists of 15 residues. CDR1 and CDR2 from the germline V gene are SEHNR and FQNEAQ (reference sequence). The J segment lost 8 bases and the V segment lost 4 bases, leaving 9 bases of the junction unmatched. TCRdb ran MiXCR on the reads and lists one entry per CDR3 protein. The sample lists more than 400,000 distinct CDR3 sequences, less than 30% seen once, with roughly 13% in the top ten. Sequencing was done on a sample of PBMCs. This chain uses TRBV7-9 with TRBJ2-4, with 9 bases lining up with TRBD2. The TCR was taken from a human donor in good health (CMV status not recorded). Some clones in this sample may be carry-over from other donors' samples. Here the CDR3 DNA reads TGTGCCAGCAGCTCGGACGCTAGCGGGACGGACATTCAGTACTTC. Translated, it gives CASSSDASGTDIQYF.